Below, 9 T cell receptor beta chains from the same sample are listed, as sequenced in a study of control samples from healthy donors and cancer patients. Only in-frame clones appear in the TCRdb table, and some are missing; sequencing was by immunoSEQ multiplex PCR. The sample shows over 100,000 clones, over 75% of them seen only once. The sequencing sample was made of blood. The receptors shown here come from a man in his forties in good health.

The CDR3 nucleotides read TGCAGCGCTGGACAGGGTCAAGAAAAACTGTTTTTT. Residues: CSAGQGQEKLFF. The chain recombines TRBV29-1 with TRBJ1-4, with 8 bases aligning to TRBD1. The CDR3 contains 12 residues. Germline CDR1 SQVTM, CDR2 ANQGSEA. J gave up 8 bases and V 7 bases, and 6 bases lay outside the gene matches.

The chain combines TRBV20-1 with TRBJ1-2, with D perhaps TRBD1 (6 bases). The CDR3 runs 13 residues. V shed 3 bases and J shed 6 bases, with 14 bases lying between them. CDR1 and CDR2 (germline): DFQATT, SNEGSKA (reference sequence). CDR3 in amino acids: CSASNPRGDGYTF. CDR3 sequence (DNA): TGCAGTGCTAGTAATCCCAGGGGTGATGGCTACACCTTC.

This clone was found once. V gene TRBV11-2 combines with J gene TRBJ1-4; D is perhaps TRBD1 (6 bases). The V and J ends lost 0 bases and 3 bases respectively, with 20 bases between them. Germline V gene sequence: CDR1 SGHAT, CDR2 FQNNGV. The CDR3 runs to 19 residues. The CDR3 sequence is CASSLDQGRRGLANEKLFF. CDR3 DNA: TGTGCCAGCAGCTTAGATCAAGGTCGGCGGGGGCTAGCTAATGAAAAACTGTTTTTT.

In the case of this clone: An end of the junction does not agree with germline; a read error may underlie this. J is TRBJ2-3 and V is TRBV7-7; D is ambiguous. The CDR3 loop spans 14 amino acids. Per the germline V gene, CDR1 is SSHAT and CDR2 is FNYEAQ (reference sequence). CDR3 loop: CASSFSSSTDTQYF. The CDR3 bases are TGTGCTAGCAGCTTTAGTTCTAGCACAGATACGCAGTATTTT.

The CDR3 protein is CASSSKYEQYF. As DNA, the CDR3 is TGTGCCAGCAGCTCCAAATACGAGCAGTACTTC. This chain joins TRBV7-9 and TRBJ2-7, with no clear D. Germline CDR1 reads SEHNR; CDR2 reads FQNEAQ (reference sequence). The CDR3 runs to 11 residues. V lost 4 bases, J lost 4 bases, and 5 bases lay in between.

The chain links TRBV2 to TRBJ2-7, with D unresolved. In germline, CDR1 is SNHLY, CDR2 FYNNEI. The CDR3 has 12 amino acids. V gave up 2 bases and J gave up 3 bases, with 5 bases separating them. The CDR3, as DNA: TGTGCCAGCAGTGAACTGGGCTACGAGCAGTACTTC. Its protein is CASSELGYEQYF.

The V call is TRBV5-1, the J call TRBJ1-2, with a possible D match to TRBD1 (6 bases). With 4 bases removed from V and 8 bases from J, the gap between germline ends came to 18 bases. Per germline, CDR1 SGHRS and CDR2 YFSETQ. The CDR3 sequence is 14 residues long. The DNA of the CDR3 is TGCGCCAGCAGCATTCAAAAGGGGGGAAGCGGCTACACCTTC. It is translated as CASSIQKGGSGYTF. The variable domain in full, completed from reference TRBV5-1 and TRBJ1-2, reads KAGVTQTPRYLIKTRGQQVTLSCSPISGHRSVSWYQQTPGQGLQFLFEYFSETQRNKGNFPGRFSGRQFSNSRSEMNVSTLELGDSALYLCASSIQKGGSGYTFGSGTRLTVV.

The chain links TRBV7-9 to TRBJ2-2, with D maybe TRBD2 (5 bases). The CDR3 is 16 residues long. Per germline, CDR1 SEHNR and CDR2 FQNEAQ (reference sequence). Trimming shortened V by 2 bases and J by 2 bases, and 12 bases separated the two germline ends. The CDR3 bases are TGTGCCAGCAGCTTATTTCCTCTAGCTAACACCGGGGAGCTGTTTTTT. Its protein is CASSLFPLANTGELFF.

The chain uses TRBV19 and TRBJ2-1, with a weak D call TRBD1 (7 bases). The CDR3 is made up of 16 amino acids. V was clipped by 7 bases and J by 0 bases, with 16 bases between them. The V gene's germline CDR1 is LNHDA and CDR2 SQIVND (reference sequence). The CDR3 reads CASMGGQASSYNEQFF. In nucleotides, the CDR3 is TGTGCCAGTATGGGAGGACAGGCGAGCTCCTACAATGAGCAGTTCTTC.